This TCR beta chain emerged from a study of blood T cell repertoires in COVID-19. About the study: The origin of the acute and convalescent COVID-19 samples was the United States, Italy and Spain.

Repertoires were generated with immunoSEQ multiplex PCR, while TCRdb's copy carries only in-frame clones and drops some. The data show 110,000 to 150,000 clones, around four fifths seen once. Trimming removed 1 base at V and 7 bases at J, with 13 bases between. Germline V CDR1 and CDR2: SGHTA, FQGNSA. The CDR3 is 15 amino acids. The TCR sequence derives from a woman between 50 and 59 years old who had recovered from COVID-19. Sequencing was performed on PBMCs or T cells enriched from blood (not recorded which). The V call is TRBV7-2, the J call TRBJ1-4; maybe TRBD1 (5 bases). The chain's CDR3 is CASSLGGTTGEKLFF. CDR3 bases: TGTGCCAGCAGCTTAGGGGGCACTACTGGTGAAAAACTGTTTTTT.